This TCR beta chain was captured in a study of cytomegalovirus exposure and HLA in healthy donors. Study findings and constraints: Within a later analysis, the majority of CMV-associated TCR beta chains appeared HLA-restricted. TCR beta chain V- and J-gene trimming was linked, in a later analysis, to a missense variant in DCLRE1C.

In the case of this clone: Its matching antigen is unknown.

Vbeta (60) and Jbeta (13) primers were used in the PCR. Profiled with immunoSEQ multiplex PCR; TCRdb holds only in-frame clones, not every one. The table includes more than 100,000 clones, approximately 87% detected once. The clonotype comes from a man aged 35 to 55 in good health and CMV-seronegative. Sequencing was carried out using PBMCs.

Written as DNA, the CDR3 is TGTGCCAGCAGCTTAGTACCAGGGGGTGCGGACAATGAGCAGTTCTTC. Protein: CASSLVPGGADNEQFF. The chain couples TRBV13 to TRBJ2-1, with 7 bases aligning to TRBD1. The CDR3 runs 16 residues. J lost 5 bases, V lost 1 base, and 8 bases had no gene match. Germline lookup yields CDR1 PRHDT and CDR2 FYEKMQ (reference sequence).